A single sample gave rise to the 19 T cell receptor beta chains below, sequenced in a study of shared clonotypes between healthy human individuals. Clones were read by immunoSEQ multiplex PCR, and TCRdb kept only the in-frame ones, dropping some. The table records 2 million to 3 million clones, around 90% of them present only once. The sample taken for sequencing was naive CD4+ T cells sorted from blood. Specified subset: CD45RA+ positively selected. These receptors all come from a young man in good health.

In this sample, this clone turned up a few times. The genes are TRBV7-2 and TRBJ1-6; D uncertain. Trimming stripped 3 bases from V and 7 bases from J, with 10 bases between. CDR1 and CDR2 (germline): SGHTA, FQGNSA. The CDR3 contains 14 residues. The CDR3 is CASSLEGSNSPLHF. The CDR3 coding sequence is TGTGCCAGCAGCTTGGAGGGATCGAATTCACCCCTCCACTTT.

This chain uses TRBV30 with TRBJ1-5, with D unclear. This CDR3 region has 15 residues. Germline V lookup: CDR1 GTSNPN, CDR2 SVGIG (reference sequence). The V end lost 5 bases, the J end lost 3 bases, and 17 bases lay between the germline ends. The CDR3 protein is CAWGIGGSNNQPQHF. CDR3 coding DNA: TGTGCCTGGGGGATTGGCGGAAGCAACAATCAGCCCCAGCATTTT. Complete variable domain (other parts from reference TRBV30 and TRBJ1-5): SQTIHQWPATLVQPVGSPLSLECTVEGTSNPNLYWYRQAAGRGLQLLFYSVGIGQISSEVPQNLSASRPQDRQFILSSKKLLLSDSGFYLCAWGIGGSNNQPQHFGDGTRLSIL.

The chain links TRBV6-1 to TRBJ2-3, with TRBD1 matching over 8 bases. J lost 4 bases, V lost 5 bases, and 5 bases had no gene match. This CDR3 is built from 14 residues. Germline V gives CDR1 MNHNS, CDR2 SASEGT. The CDR3 bases are TGTGCCAGCAGTCCCTGGACAGGGCCAGATACGCAGTATTTT. Translation gives CASSPWTGPDTQYF.

This chain uses TRBV7-2 with TRBJ2-7; 9 positions match TRBD1. Germline-derived CDR1 and CDR2 are SGHTA and FQGNSA. This CDR3 is 15 amino acids long. V lost 5 bases to trimming and J lost 3 bases; unmatched junction nucleotides: 8. The CDR3 spells CASSQTPTGGYEQYF. The CDR3, as DNA: TGTGCCAGCAGCCAAACCCCGACAGGGGGCTACGAGCAGTACTTC.

V is TRBV5-1 and J is TRBJ2-3; D unclear. The germline V gene encodes CDR1 SGHRS and CDR2 YFSETQ. This CDR3 region has 13 residues. The germline V and J ends were trimmed by 5 bases and 0 bases, with 7 bases remaining between them. In DNA form, the CDR3 reads TGCGCCAGCAGGCTACCTAGCACAGATACGCAGTATTTT. This gives the protein CASRLPSTDTQYF. Full variable domain (missing parts from reference TRBV5-1 and TRBJ2-3): KAGVTQTPRYLIKTRGQQVTLSCSPISGHRSVSWYQQTPGQGLQFLFEYFSETQRNKGNFPGRFSGRQFSNSRSEMNVSTLELGDSALYLCASRLPSTDTQYFGPGTRLTVL.

This rearrangement joins TRBV11-2 to TRBJ2-1; the D is unclear. The CDR3 loop spans 10 amino acids. With 8 bases removed from V and 4 bases from J, the gap between germline ends came to 3 bases. Germline CDR1 SGHAT, CDR2 FQNNGV. The CDR3 region has the DNA TGTGCCAGCTCATACAATGAGCAGTTCTTC. Translation: CASSYNEQFF.

This clone was observed a single time. V gene TRBV6-5 combines with J gene TRBJ1-4, with D hard to call. The V end was cut by 0 bases, the J end by 5 bases, with 7 bases between. The CDR3 consists of 14 residues. CDR1 and CDR2 from the germline V gene are MNHEY and SVGAGI. CDR3 coding DNA: TGTGCCAGCAGTTACTCGGGGATAAATGAAAAACTGTTTTTT. The encoded protein is CASSYSGINEKLFF.

This clone was counted once. The rearrangement links TRBV30 to TRBJ2-5, with 8 bases lining up with TRBD1. From germline, CDR1 is GTSNPN and CDR2 SVGIG (reference sequence). V gave up 2 bases and J gave up 4 bases; unmatched junction bases: 12. This CDR3 contains 16 residues. CDR3 sequence reads: CAWSPNPDRVRETQYF. The CDR3 DNA follows: TGTGCCTGGAGTCCTAACCCGGACAGGGTCAGAGAGACCCAGTACTTC. The whole variable domain, remainder taken from reference TRBV30 and TRBJ2-5, is SQTIHQWPATLVQPVGSPLSLECTVEGTSNPNLYWYRQAAGRGLQLLFYSVGIGQISSEVPQNLSASRPQDRQFILSSKKLLLSDSGFYLCAWSPNPDRVRETQYFGPGTRLLVL.

This clone has a single count. The chain recombines TRBV28 with TRBJ1-2, with 7 bases identical to TRBD1. Germline values: CDR1 MDHEN, CDR2 SYDVKM. This CDR3 has 12 amino acids. V trimming: 10 bases; J trimming: 2 bases; junction bases outside the gene matches: 4. The CDR3 DNA sequence: TGTGCCATCGCGACAGGGAACTATGGCTACACCTTC. The encoded protein is CAIATGNYGYTF.

The chain employs TRBV6-1 and TRBJ2-1, with a possible D match to TRBD1 (6 bases). Per the germline V gene, CDR1 is MNHNS and CDR2 is SASEGT. The CDR3 totals 15 residues. V was clipped by 8 bases and J by 2 bases, with 16 bases between them. CDR3 protein: CASCLDRIAYNEQFF. The CDR3 DNA follows: TGTGCCAGCTGCCTCGACAGGATAGCCTACAATGAGCAGTTCTTC.

The V gene is TRBV5-1, the J gene TRBJ2-2, with D tentatively TRBD1 or TRBD2 (5 bases each). The length of the CDR3 is 15 residues. Per germline, CDR1 SGHRS and CDR2 YFSETQ. V was pared by 0 bases and J by 6 bases, with 12 bases between. The CDR3 protein is CASSLAARDAGELFF. The CDR3 DNA reads TGCGCCAGCAGCTTGGCGGCCAGGGACGCCGGGGAGCTGTTTTTT.

This rearrangement joins TRBV29-1 to TRBJ2-7; D is possibly TRBD1 or TRBD2 (5 bases each). This CDR3 spans 15 amino acids. Trimming removed 4 bases from V and 2 bases from J, with 18 bases in between. Germline V gene lookup returns CDR1 SQVTM and CDR2 ANQGSEA. CDR3 protein: CSVGGMRTLPYEQYF. CDR3 bases: TGCAGCGTTGGGGGGATGAGGACTCTTCCCTACGAGCAGTACTTC.

The chain links TRBV6-4 to TRBJ1-6; D remains ambiguous. The germline gives CDR1 MRHNA, CDR2 SNTAGT. The ends were cut back, 5 bases at V and 7 bases at J, with 15 bases in the middle. This CDR3 has 15 amino acids. CDR3 sequence reads: CASSSGEMNNSPLHF. In nucleotides, the CDR3 is TGTGCCAGCAGTTCCGGGGAGATGAACAATTCACCCCTCCACTTT.

Regarding this clone: The identical CDR3 is also encoded by other nucleotide sequences in the sample. The chain couples TRBV7-2 to TRBJ1-6; D not certain. CDR1 and CDR2 from the germline V gene are SGHTA and FQGNSA. V lost 3 bases and J lost 7, with 7 bases in between. This CDR3 spans 13 amino acids. The CDR3 DNA sequence: TGTGCCAGCAGCTTGGGTCCCAATTCACCCCTCCACTTT. Translating it yields CASSLGPNSPLHF. The full variable domain, with the rest looked up from reference TRBV7-2 and TRBJ1-6, is GAGVSQSPSNKVTEKGKDVELRCDPISGHTALYWYRQSLGQGLEFLIYFQGNSAPDKSGLPSDRFSAERTGGSVSTLTIQRTQQEDSAVYLCASSLGPNSPLHFGNGTRLTVT.

With respect to this clone: The sample has other DNA sequences that encode this CDR3 too. This sequence joins TRBV7-9 and TRBJ2-7, with 11 bases that match TRBD1. The CDR3 covers 14 residues. With V trimmed by 5 bases and J by 6 bases, 6 bases remained unmatched. CDR1 and CDR2 (germline): SEHNR, FQNEAQ (reference sequence). Here the CDR3 reads CASSPRTGGSEQYF. The CDR3 DNA follows: TGTGCCAGCAGCCCCCGGACAGGGGGCTCCGAGCAGTACTTC.

The chain uses TRBV18 and TRBJ2-1; TRBD1 might be the D (6 bases). The length of the CDR3 is 15 residues. Trimming took off 2 bases at V and 2 bases at J, with 10 bases between the two ends. CDR1 KGHSH and CDR2 LQKENI come from the germline V gene. The CDR3 bases are TGTGCCAGCTCACCAAACCGGGACACCTACAATGAGCAGTTCTTC. Translated, it gives CASSPNRDTYNEQFF.

CDR3 coding DNA: TGTGCCACCGGGGGACGCTTGAACACTGAAGCTTTCTTT. This codes for CATGGRLNTEAFF. The chain is built from TRBV6-1 and TRBJ1-1; a weak D match, TRBD1 (5 bases). Germline V lookup: CDR1 MNHNS, CDR2 SASEGT. Trimming pared 10 bases from V and 0 bases from J, leaving 12 bases between. The CDR3 is 13 amino acids.

This sequence joins TRBV18 and TRBJ1-2, with D possibly matching TRBD1 (5 bases). The CDR3 runs to 15 residues. V lost 2 bases to trimming and J lost 2 bases, with 12 bases between them. The germline V gene encodes CDR1 KGHSH and CDR2 LQKENI. The CDR3 nucleotides are TGTGCCAGCTCACCAGGGACTCCTGGGAACTATGGCTACACCTTC. It specifies CASSPGTPGNYGYTF.

The chain is built from TRBV6-1 and TRBJ1-6; TRBD1 matches at 9 bases. With V trimmed by 4 bases and J by 7 bases, 5 bases remained unmatched. The CDR3 length is 15 residues. Germline values: CDR1 MNHNS, CDR2 SASEGT. CDR3 region: CASSASGTGNSPLHF. The CDR3 coding sequence is TGTGCCAGCAGTGCCTCCGGGACAGGGAATTCACCCCTCCACTTT.